The 9 T cell receptor beta chains below come from one sample, sequenced in a study of T cell clonality in common variable immunodeficiency. Generated by immunoSEQ multiplex PCR, the TCRdb table keeps only in-frame clones and is missing some. Listed for the sample are some 50,000 clones, none seen a single time. The sequencing input was peripheral blood mononuclear cells. All receptors come from a person aged 18-70 years in good health.

This clone came up a few times. The CDR3 end falls 3 residues outside the read, so it is completed with the germline J gene. This rearrangement joins TRBV7-8 to TRBJ2-3; a weak D match, TRBD1 (6 bases). Germline CDR1 is SGHVS and CDR2 is FQNEAQ. CDR3 size: 17 residues. The covered CDR3 bases are TGTGCCAGCAGCTTACAGGGGACGGAGTATAGCAATCAGCCG. It yields the protein CASSLQGTEYSNQP. From start to end, the CDR3 is CASSLQGTEYSNQPQYF.

About this clone: The CDR3 end is not reached by the read, which stops 3 residues before it; the germline J gene fills it in. The rearrangement links TRBV5-1 to TRBJ2-2; D gene ambiguous. CDR3 size: 15 residues. Germline lookup yields CDR1 SGHRS and CDR2 YFSETQ. The CDR3 loop is CASSLGRGTNEKLFF. CDR3 DNA (partial): TGCGCCAGCAGCTTGGGGCGAGGAACTAATGAAAAG.

This clone showed up just a few times. Read coverage stops 3 residues before the CDR3 terminus; the germline J gene supplies the remainder. V gene TRBV19 combines with J gene TRBJ2-3, with D uncertain. The V end lost 6 bases, the J end lost 0 bases, and 19 bases lay between the germline ends. The CDR3 length is 17 residues. Germline loops: CDR1 LNHDA, CDR2 SQIVND (reference sequence). The CDR3 is CASRSGAARPSTDTQYF. The sequenced CDR3 bases are TGTGCCAGTAGGTCCGGCGCGGCCCGACCTAGCACAGATACG.

Ten or more counts support this clone. The read ends 3 residues early relative to the CDR3; the germline J gene fills the gap. The J gene is TRBJ1-1, the V gene TRBV30, with TRBD1 matching 7 bases. CDR1 and CDR2 from the germline V gene are GTSNPN and SVGIG (reference sequence). Unmatched junction bases numbered 7, after V lost 1 base and J lost 2 bases. The length of the CDR3 is 15 residues. The CDR3 DNA, read in part, is TGTGCCTGGAGTGCCAGCACAGGGGACAACACTGAA. Its protein is CAWSASTGDNTE. The whole CDR3 reads CAWSASTGDNTEAFF.

As regards this clone: The CDR3 is cut off 3 residues early in the read; its end comes from the germline J gene. The chain joins TRBV20-1 to TRBJ1-3, with D maybe TRBD1 (6 bases). The ends were cut back, 0 bases at V and 8 bases at J, with 11 bases in the middle. Germline V gene data show CDR1 as DFQATT and CDR2 as SNEGSKA (reference sequence). This CDR3 has 13 amino acids. The chain's CDR3 is CSAREARGHTIYF. The part of the CDR3 DNA that was read is TGCAGTGCTAGAGAAGCCAGGGGTCACACC.

This clone has ten or more counts. The CDR3 is cut off 3 residues early in the read; its end comes from the germline J gene. The chain carries TRBV20-1 and TRBJ2-2; the D gene is possibly TRBD2 (5 bases). Germline V gives CDR1 DFQATT, CDR2 SNEGSKA (reference sequence). The CDR3 contains 13 residues. The sequenced part of the CDR3 DNA is TGCAGTGCTCGGGGTTCCTATAATTCACCG. It specifies CSARGSYNSP. The whole CDR3 sequence reads CSARGSYNSPLFF.

This clone has at least ten counts. The read stops 3 residues short of the end of the CDR3; the missing end is completed from the germline J gene. The V call is TRBV13, the J call TRBJ2-1; perhaps TRBD2 as D (7 bases). There are 17 residues in the CDR3. Looked up from germline, CDR1 is PRHDT and CDR2 is FYEKMQ (reference sequence). Trimming cost V 3 bases and J 4 bases, with 19 bases left between them. Incomplete CDR3 DNA: TGTGCCAGCAGCTTGGGGGGGCGCCCGCGGTATTACAATGAG. This translates into CASSLGGRPRYYNE. The whole CDR3 region reads CASSLGGRPRYYNEQFF.

Details on this clone: Coverage ceases 3 residues before the CDR3 finishes, and the germline J gene fills in the end. V gene TRBV5-1 combines with J gene TRBJ2-7, with D perhaps TRBD2 (6 bases). CDR1 and CDR2 from the germline V gene are SGHRS and YFSETQ. V was cut by 3 bases and J by 4 bases, with 17 bases left in between. The CDR3 totals 15 residues. The CDR3 reads CASSSSVGDLYEQYF. The covered CDR3 bases are TGCGCCAGCAGCTCTTCGGTAGGGGACTTGTACGAG. Full variable domain (rest looked up from reference TRBV5-1 and TRBJ2-7): KAGVTQTPRYLIKTRGQQVTLSCSPISGHRSVSWYQQTPGQGLQFLFEYFSETQRNKGNFPGRFSGRQFSNSRSEMNVSTLELGDSALYLCASSSSVGDLYEQYFGPGTRLTVT.

This clone came up many times. The read stops 3 residues short of the end of the CDR3; the missing end is completed from the germline J gene. The same CDR3 arises from other DNA sequences in this sample as well. J is TRBJ1-3 and V is TRBV19; 9 bases agree with TRBD1. This CDR3 spans 17 amino acids. With 1 base clipped from V and 2 bases from J, the junction kept 6 bases outside the gene matches. CDR1 and CDR2 from the germline V gene are LNHDA and SQIVND (reference sequence). This chain's CDR3 is CASSIAPHRGPGNTIYF. CDR3 bases read: TGTGCCAGTAGTATAGCCCCACACAGGGGGCCTGGAAACACC.